The clone carrying this TCR beta chain was counted at least ten times. This CDR3 is 16 amino acids long. Germline CDR1 MDHEN, CDR2 SYDVKM. V was pared by 1 base and J by 4 bases, with 9 bases of the junction left unmatched. This specimen comes from a study of CD8 T cells in ankylosing spondylitis. One entry per CDR3 protein, called by TCRdb with MiXCR from the 5' RACE reads. The table has roughly 120,000 distinct CDR3 sequences, about 6.5% seen once; the top ten hold 12%. The clonotype originates from a male donor with ankylosing spondylitis or in good health (not recorded which). Sequencing was done on a sample of blood, either unsorted or a sorted T cell fraction (not recorded which). V gene TRBV28 combines with J gene TRBJ1-2; 7 bases line up with TRBD1. The CDR3 DNA sequence: TGTGCCAGCAGTTTATACGGAGGGGGACAGACCTATGGCTACACCTTC. Its translation is CASSLYGGGQTYGYTF.